The 3 T cell receptor beta chains listed next were all sequenced from one sample in a study of blood T cell repertoires in COVID-19. The protocol was immunoSEQ multiplex PCR, while the TCRdb copy is restricted to in-frame clones and leaves out a portion. This sample has roughly 250,000 clones; approximately 90% occur once, and the top ten carry 0.95% to 1.5%. Sequencing used PBMCs or T cells enriched from blood (not recorded which). The receptors were sampled from a human donor in a cohort exposed to, infected with or recovered from COVID-19 (not recorded which). The donor label of this sample is uncertain.

The V and J genes are TRBV6-6 and TRBJ2-2, with D unresolved. CDR3 length equals 14 residues. CDR1 is MNHNY, CDR2 SVGAGI, per germline (reference sequence). Trimming cost V 4 bases and J 4 bases, with 10 bases left between them. The CDR3 reads CASSSSQPTGELFF. In nucleotides, the CDR3 is TGTGCCAGCAGTTCAAGCCAACCCACCGGGGAGCTGTTTTTT.

V usage is TRBV11-2 and J usage is TRBJ1-1; 8 nucleotides align to TRBD1. V shed 4 bases and J 3 bases; nucleotides not matched to a gene: 7. Germline lookup yields CDR1 SGHAT and CDR2 FQNNGV. This CDR3 comprises 15 residues. The CDR3 nucleotides read TGTGCCAGCAGCTCCAGACAGGGGAGGGACACTGAAGCTTTCTTT. Translation: CASSSRQGRDTEAFF. Together with reference TRBV11-2 and TRBJ1-1, the CDR3 gives the full variable domain: EAGVAQSPRYKIIEKRQSVAFWCNPISGHATLYWYQQILGQGPKLLIQFQNNGVVDDSQLPKDRFSAERLKGVDSTLKIQPAKLEDSAVYLCASSSRQGRDTEAFFGQGTRLTVV.

The CDR3 DNA reads as TGTGCCAGCTCACCCCAACAGGGGGCTTCAAACACCGGGGAGCTGTTTTTT. Residues: CASSPQQGASNTGELFF. The chain joins TRBV18 to TRBJ2-2; TRBD1 matches 9 bases. This CDR3 is 17 amino acids long. Trimming at V came to 3 bases and at J to 2 bases, leaving 7 bases not matched to a gene. CDR1 KGHSH and CDR2 LQKENI come from the germline V gene.